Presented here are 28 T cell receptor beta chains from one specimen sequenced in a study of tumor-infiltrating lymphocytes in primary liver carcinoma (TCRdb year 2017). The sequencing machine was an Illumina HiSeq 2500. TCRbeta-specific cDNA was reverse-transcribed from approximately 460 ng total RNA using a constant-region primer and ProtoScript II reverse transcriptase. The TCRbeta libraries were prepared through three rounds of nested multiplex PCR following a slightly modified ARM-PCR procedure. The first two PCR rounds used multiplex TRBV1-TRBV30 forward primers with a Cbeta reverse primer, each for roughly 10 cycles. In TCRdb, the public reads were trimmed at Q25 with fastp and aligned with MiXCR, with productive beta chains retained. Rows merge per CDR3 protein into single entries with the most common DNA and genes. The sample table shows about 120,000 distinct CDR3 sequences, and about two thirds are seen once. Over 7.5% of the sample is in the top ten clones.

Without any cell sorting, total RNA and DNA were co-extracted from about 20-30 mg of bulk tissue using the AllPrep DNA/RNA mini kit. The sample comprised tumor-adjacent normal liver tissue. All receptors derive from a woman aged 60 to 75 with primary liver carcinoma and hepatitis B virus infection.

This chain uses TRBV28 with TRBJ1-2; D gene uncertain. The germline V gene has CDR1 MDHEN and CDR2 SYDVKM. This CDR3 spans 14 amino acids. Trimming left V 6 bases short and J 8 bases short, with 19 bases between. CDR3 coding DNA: TGTGCCAGCAGCCTTACGTCGGAGGTGAGGGGCTACACCTTC. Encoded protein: CASSLTSEVRGYTF.

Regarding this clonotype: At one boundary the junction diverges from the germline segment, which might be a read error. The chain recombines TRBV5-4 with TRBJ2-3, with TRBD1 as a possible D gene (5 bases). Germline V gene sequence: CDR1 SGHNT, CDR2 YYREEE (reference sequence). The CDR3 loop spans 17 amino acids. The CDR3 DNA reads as TGTGTCAGCAGCCCGGGCGCTAGGGGCCATTTCACAGATACACAGTATTTT. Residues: CVSSPGARGHFTDTQYF.

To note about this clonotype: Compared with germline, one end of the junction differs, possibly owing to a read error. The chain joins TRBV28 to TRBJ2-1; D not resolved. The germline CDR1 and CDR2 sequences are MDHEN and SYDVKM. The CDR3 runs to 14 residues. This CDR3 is CVSSRFDSHNEQFF. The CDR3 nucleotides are TGTGTCAGCAGTCGGTTCGACTCCCACAATGAGCAGTTCTTC.

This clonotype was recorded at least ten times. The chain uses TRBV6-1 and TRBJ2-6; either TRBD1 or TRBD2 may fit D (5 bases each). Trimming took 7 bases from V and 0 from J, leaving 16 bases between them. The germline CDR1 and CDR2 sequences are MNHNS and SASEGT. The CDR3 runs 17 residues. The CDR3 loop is CASTSGPLGSGANVLTF. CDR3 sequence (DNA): TGTGCCAGCACCTCGGGACCGTTAGGCTCTGGGGCCAACGTCCTGACTTTC.

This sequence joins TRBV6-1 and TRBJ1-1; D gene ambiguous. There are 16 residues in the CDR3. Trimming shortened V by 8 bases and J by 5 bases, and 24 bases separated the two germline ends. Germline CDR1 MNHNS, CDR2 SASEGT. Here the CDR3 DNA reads TGTGCCAGCTCCCGAGGGTATGGGGTAGTAGGGACTGAAGCTTTCTTT. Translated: CASSRGYGVVGTEAFF.

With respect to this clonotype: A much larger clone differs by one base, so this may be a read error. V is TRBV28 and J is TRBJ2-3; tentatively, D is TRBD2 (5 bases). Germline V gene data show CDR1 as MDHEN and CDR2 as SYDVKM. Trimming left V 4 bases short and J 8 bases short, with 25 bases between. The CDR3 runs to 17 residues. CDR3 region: CASSCVRRSSQSGTQYF. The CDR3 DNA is TGTGCCAGCAGTTGCGTAAGGAGGTCCTCGCAGAGTGGTACGCAGTATTTT.

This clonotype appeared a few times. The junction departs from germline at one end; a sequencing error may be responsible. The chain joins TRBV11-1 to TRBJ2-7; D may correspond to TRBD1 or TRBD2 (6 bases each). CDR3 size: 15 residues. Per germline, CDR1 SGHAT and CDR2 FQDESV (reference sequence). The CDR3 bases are TGTGCCAGTAGCCCTCGGACAGCAGGACTACGTGAGCACTACTTC. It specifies CASSPRTAGLREHYF.

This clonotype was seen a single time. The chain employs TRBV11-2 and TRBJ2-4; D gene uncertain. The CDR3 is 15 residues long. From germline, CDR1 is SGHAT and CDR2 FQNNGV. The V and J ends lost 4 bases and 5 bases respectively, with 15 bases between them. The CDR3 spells CASSSPLRIENIQYF. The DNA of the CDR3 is TGTGCCAGCAGCTCCCCCTTACGGATCGAAAACATTCAGTACTTC.

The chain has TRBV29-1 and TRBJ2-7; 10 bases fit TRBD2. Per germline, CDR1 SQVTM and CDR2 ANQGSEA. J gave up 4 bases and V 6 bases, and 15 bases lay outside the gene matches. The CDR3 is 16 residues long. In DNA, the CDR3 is TGCAGCGTAAGCGGGACTAGCGATTCTACTAGGTACGAGCAGTACTTC. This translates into CSVSGTSDSTRYEQYF.

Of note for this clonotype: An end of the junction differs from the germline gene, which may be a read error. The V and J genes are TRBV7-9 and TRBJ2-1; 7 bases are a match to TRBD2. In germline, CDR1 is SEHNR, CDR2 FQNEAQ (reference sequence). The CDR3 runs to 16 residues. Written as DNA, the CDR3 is TGTACCAGCAACCCAGGGCCTAGCGGTATAGACAATGAGCAGTTCTTC. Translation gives CTSNPGPSGIDNEQFF.

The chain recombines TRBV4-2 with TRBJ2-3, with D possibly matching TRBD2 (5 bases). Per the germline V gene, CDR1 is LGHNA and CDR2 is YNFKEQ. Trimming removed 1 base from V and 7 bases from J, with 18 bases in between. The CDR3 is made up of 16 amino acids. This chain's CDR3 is CASSQGAILSANTQYF. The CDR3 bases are TGTGCCAGCAGCCAAGGAGCCATACTTAGCGCAAATACGCAGTATTTT.

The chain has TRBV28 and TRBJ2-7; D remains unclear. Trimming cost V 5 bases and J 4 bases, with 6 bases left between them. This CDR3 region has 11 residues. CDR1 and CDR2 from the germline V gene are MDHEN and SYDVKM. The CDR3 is CASSPKYEQYF. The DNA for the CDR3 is TGTGCCAGCAGTCCGAAATACGAGCAGTACTTC.

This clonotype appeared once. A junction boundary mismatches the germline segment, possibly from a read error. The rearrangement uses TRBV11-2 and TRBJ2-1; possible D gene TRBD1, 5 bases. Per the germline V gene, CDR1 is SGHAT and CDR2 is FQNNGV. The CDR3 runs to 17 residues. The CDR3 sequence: CASSLDQQAIVYNEEFF. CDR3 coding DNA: TGTGCCAGCAGCTTGGATCAACAGGCTATAGTCTACAATGAGGAGTTCTTC.

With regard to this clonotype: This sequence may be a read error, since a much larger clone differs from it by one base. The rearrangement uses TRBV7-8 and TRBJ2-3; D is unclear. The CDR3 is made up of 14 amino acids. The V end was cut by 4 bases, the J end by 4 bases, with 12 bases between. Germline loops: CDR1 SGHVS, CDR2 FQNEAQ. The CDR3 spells CASSSRPRADTQYF. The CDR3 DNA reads TGTGCCAGCAGCTCCCGGCCCCGCGCAGATACGCAGTATTTT.

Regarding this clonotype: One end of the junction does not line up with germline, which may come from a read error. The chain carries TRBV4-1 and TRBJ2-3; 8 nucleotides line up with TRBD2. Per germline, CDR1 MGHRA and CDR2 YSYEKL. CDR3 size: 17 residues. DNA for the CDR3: TGCACCAGCAGCCGACAGATAGCGGGAAGACCCGCAGATATGCAGTATTTT. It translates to CTSSRQIAGRPADMQYF.

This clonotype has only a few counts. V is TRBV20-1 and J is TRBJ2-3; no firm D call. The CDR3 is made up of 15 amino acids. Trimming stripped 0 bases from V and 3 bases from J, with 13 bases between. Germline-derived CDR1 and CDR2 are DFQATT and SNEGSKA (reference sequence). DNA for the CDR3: TGCAGTGCTAGAGAAGGGATGTCATGGACAGATACGCAGTATTTT. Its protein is CSAREGMSWTDTQYF.

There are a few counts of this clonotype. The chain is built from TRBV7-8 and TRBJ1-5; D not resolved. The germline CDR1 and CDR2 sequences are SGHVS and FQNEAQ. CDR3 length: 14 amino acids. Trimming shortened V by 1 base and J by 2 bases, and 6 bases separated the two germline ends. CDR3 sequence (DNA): TGTGCCAGCAGCTTAGGTTCGGGCAATCAGCCCCAGCATTTT. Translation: CASSLGSGNQPQHF.

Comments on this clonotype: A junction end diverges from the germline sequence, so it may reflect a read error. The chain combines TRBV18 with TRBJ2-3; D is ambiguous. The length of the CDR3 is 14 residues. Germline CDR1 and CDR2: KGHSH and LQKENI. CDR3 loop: CASSPNQDSVAQCF. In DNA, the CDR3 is TGTGCCAGCTCACCGAACCAAGATTCAGTGGCGCAGTGTTTT.

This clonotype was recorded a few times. The DNA of the CDR3 is TGTGCCAGCAGCACCAGGACAGGGTCGGGCTATGGCTACACCTTC. This encodes CASSTRTGSGYGYTF. V and J are TRBV7-2 and TRBJ1-2; 8 bases map to TRBD1. The CDR3 loop spans 15 amino acids. Per germline, CDR1 SGHTA and CDR2 FQGNSA. The V and J ends lost 5 bases and 4 bases, in that order; junction bases with no gene match: 9.

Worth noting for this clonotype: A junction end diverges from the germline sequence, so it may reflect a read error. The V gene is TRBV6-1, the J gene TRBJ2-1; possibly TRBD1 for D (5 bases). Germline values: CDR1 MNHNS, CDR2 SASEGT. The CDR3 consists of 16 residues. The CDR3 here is CTSSGRLAGNYNEQFF. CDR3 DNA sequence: TGTACCAGCAGTGGCAGACTCGCAGGGAACTACAATGAACAGTTCTTC.

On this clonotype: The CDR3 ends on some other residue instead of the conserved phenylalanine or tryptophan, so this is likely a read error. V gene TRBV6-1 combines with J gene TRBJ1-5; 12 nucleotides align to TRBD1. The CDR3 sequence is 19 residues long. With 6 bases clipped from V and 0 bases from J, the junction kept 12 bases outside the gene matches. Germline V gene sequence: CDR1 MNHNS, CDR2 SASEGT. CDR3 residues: CASSGTGGSLGYSNQPQHS. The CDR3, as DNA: TGTGCCAGCAGCGGGACAGGGGGCTCCTTAGGTTATAGCAATCAGCCCCAGCATTCT.

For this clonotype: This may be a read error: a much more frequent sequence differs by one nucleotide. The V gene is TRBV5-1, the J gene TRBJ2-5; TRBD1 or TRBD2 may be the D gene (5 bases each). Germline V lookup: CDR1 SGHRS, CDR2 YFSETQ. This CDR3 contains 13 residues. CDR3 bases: TGCGCCAGCAACTTGGGGGTCCAAGAGACCCAGTACTTC. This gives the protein CASNLGVQETQYF.

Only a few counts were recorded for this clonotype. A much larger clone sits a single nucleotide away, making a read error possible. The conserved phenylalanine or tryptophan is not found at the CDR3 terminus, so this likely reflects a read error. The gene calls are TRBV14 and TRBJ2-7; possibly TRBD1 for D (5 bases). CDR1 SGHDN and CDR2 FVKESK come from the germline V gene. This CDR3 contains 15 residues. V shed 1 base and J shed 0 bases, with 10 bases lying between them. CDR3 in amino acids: CASSQGRAPSYEQYY. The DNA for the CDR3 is TGTGCCAGCAGCCAAGGCAGGGCCCCCTCCTACGAGCAGTACTAC.

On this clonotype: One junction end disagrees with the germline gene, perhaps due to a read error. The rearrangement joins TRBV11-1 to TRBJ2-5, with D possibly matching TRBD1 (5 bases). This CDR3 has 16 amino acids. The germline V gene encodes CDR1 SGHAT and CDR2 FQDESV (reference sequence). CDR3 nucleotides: TGTGCCAACAGCTTTGGATTGGACACCTCACTAGAGACCCAGTACTTC. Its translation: CANSFGLDTSLETQYF.

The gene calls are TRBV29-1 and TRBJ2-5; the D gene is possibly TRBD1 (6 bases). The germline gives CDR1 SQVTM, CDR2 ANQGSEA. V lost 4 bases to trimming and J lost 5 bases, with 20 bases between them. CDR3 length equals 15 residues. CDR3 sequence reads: CSVGFGIGGLETQYF. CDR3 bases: TGCAGCGTTGGGTTCGGGATAGGGGGTCTGGAGACCCAGTACTTC.

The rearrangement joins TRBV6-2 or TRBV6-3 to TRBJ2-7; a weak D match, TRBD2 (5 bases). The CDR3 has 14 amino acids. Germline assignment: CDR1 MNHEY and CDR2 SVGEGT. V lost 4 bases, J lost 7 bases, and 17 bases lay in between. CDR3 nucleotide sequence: TGTGCCAGCAGTTCCGAGCGGTCTACCCGGGAGCAGTACTTC. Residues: CASSSERSTREQYF.

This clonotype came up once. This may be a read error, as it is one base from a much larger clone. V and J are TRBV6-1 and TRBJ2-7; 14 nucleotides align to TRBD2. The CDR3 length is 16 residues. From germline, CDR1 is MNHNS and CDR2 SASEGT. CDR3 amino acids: CASSVGTSGRAYEQCF. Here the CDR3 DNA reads TGTGCCAGCAGTGTCGGGACTAGCGGGAGAGCCTACGAGCAGTGCTTC.

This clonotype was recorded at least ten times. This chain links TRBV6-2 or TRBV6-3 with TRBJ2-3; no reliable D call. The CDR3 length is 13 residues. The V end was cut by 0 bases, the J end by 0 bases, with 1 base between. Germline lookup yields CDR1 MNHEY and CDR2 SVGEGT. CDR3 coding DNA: TGTGCCAGCAGTTACTCTAGCACAGATACGCAGTATTTT. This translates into CASSYSSTDTQYF.